These 12 T cell receptor beta chains share one sample of origin, sequenced in a study of blood T cell repertoires in COVID-19. Generated by immunoSEQ multiplex PCR, the TCRdb table keeps only in-frame clones and is missing some. This sample has roughly 250,000 clones; roughly 90% occur once, and the top ten carry 9.5% to 15%. The specimen sequenced was peripheral blood. The receptors were sampled from a woman aged 25-40 years with COVID-19, enrolled during active disease.

The chain uses TRBV4-2 and TRBJ2-1; 9 bases line up with TRBD2. The CDR3 consists of 16 residues. Germline loops: CDR1 LGHNA, CDR2 YNFKEQ. The V and J ends lost 5 bases and 3 bases, in that order; junction bases with no gene match: 8. CDR3 sequence (DNA): TGTGCCAGCAGCGCAACATCTAGCGGGATCTACAATGAGCAGTTCTTC. Translating it yields CASSATSSGIYNEQFF.

CDR3 in amino acids: CASRSIGYGYTF. The CDR3 coding sequence is TGTGCCAGCAGATCCATCGGCTATGGCTACACCTTC. V usage is TRBV28 and J usage is TRBJ1-2; no reliable D call. Germline V lookup: CDR1 MDHEN, CDR2 SYDVKM. The CDR3 length is 12 residues. Trimming took off 6 bases at V and 4 bases at J, with 9 bases between the two ends.

V gene TRBV15 combines with J gene TRBJ1-5; D is uncertain. V was clipped by 0 bases and J by 8 bases, with 17 bases between them. The CDR3 runs 16 residues. Per the germline V gene, CDR1 is LNHNV and CDR2 is YYDKDF (reference sequence). CDR3 sequence reads: CATSRESVTREKPQHF. The CDR3 coding sequence is TGTGCCACCAGCAGAGAAAGTGTTACGAGGGAGAAGCCCCAGCATTTT.

This clone was observed a few times. CDR3 nucleotides: TGTGCCAGCAGCTTAGCGGGGGGATACAATGAGCAGTTCTTC. Residues: CASSLAGGYNEQFF. The V and J genes are TRBV7-8 and TRBJ2-1; D is possibly TRBD2 (6 bases). Trimming stripped 0 bases from V and 4 bases from J, with 7 bases between. The V gene's germline CDR1 is SGHVS and CDR2 FQNEAQ. The CDR3 runs 14 residues.

The rearrangement joins TRBV28 to TRBJ1-1; D is perhaps TRBD1 (6 bases). This CDR3 spans 12 amino acids. The V end was cut by 5 bases, the J end by 7 bases, with 11 bases between. Germline CDR1 and CDR2: MDHEN and SYDVKM. DNA of the CDR3: TGTGCCAGCAGTCCTGGACAGCATGAAGCTTTCTTT. It is translated as CASSPGQHEAFF. Using reference TRBV28 and TRBJ1-1 for the parts outside the CDR3, the full variable domain is DVKVTQSSRYLVKRTGEKVFLECVQDMDHENMFWYRQDPGLGLRLIYFSYDVKMKEKGDIPEGYSVSREKKERFSLILESASTNQTSMYLCASSPGQHEAFFGQGTRLTVV.

The chain joins TRBV6-5 to TRBJ2-3, with 7 positions matching TRBD2. Germline CDR1 MNHEY, CDR2 SVGAGI. Germline trimming cut 2 bases from V and 2 bases from J; bases unmatched to any gene: 4. The CDR3 length is 15 residues. The CDR3 spells CASSYAGTITDTQYF. CDR3 coding DNA: TGTGCCAGCAGTTACGCCGGGACTATCACAGATACGCAGTATTTT.

This chain connects TRBV12-5 to TRBJ2-1; 8 bases fit TRBD1. The CDR3 consists of 14 residues. The germline CDR1 and CDR2 sequences are LGHNT and FRNRAP. Trimming took 6 bases from V and 4 from J; bases not matched to a gene: 5. CDR3 in amino acids: CASGGGQAYNEQFF. CDR3 DNA sequence: TGTGCTAGTGGCGGGGGACAGGCGTACAATGAGCAGTTCTTC.

This sequence joins TRBV13 and TRBJ2-2; 15 bases match TRBD2. In germline, CDR1 is PRHDT, CDR2 FYEKMQ (reference sequence). V trimming: 5 bases; J trimming: 6 bases; junction bases outside the gene matches: 7. This CDR3 comprises 17 residues. The CDR3 DNA is TGTGCCAGCAGCGAAATCGGACTAGCGGGGGGGCCCGGGGAGCTGTTTTTT. This translates into CASSEIGLAGGPGELFF.

This chain joins TRBV27 and TRBJ2-3, with 8 bases fitting TRBD2. Germline V CDR1 and CDR2: MNHEY, SMNVEV (reference sequence). Trimming at V came to 3 bases and at J to 5 bases, leaving 7 bases not matched to a gene. The CDR3 loop spans 15 amino acids. The CDR3 nucleotides are TGTGCCAGCAGTTTCGGGCGGGGGGAGATAGATACGCAGTATTTT. It is translated as CASSFGRGEIDTQYF.

The chain uses TRBV11-2 and TRBJ2-7; TRBD2 is a possible D gene (5 bases). Trimming stripped 1 base from V and 5 bases from J, with 6 bases between. The CDR3 totals 12 residues. CDR1 and CDR2 from the germline V gene are SGHAT and FQNNGV. CDR3: CASSLGRNEQYF. As DNA, the CDR3 is TGTGCCAGCAGCTTAGGGAGGAACGAGCAGTACTTC. The full variable domain, completed using reference TRBV11-2 and TRBJ2-7, is EAGVAQSPRYKIIEKRQSVAFWCNPISGHATLYWYQQILGQGPKLLIQFQNNGVVDDSQLPKDRFSAERLKGVDSTLKIQPAKLEDSAVYLCASSLGRNEQYFGPGTRLTVT.

In this sample, this clone turned up once. The chain joins TRBV7-9 to TRBJ2-3; a possible D gene is TRBD2 (6 bases). This CDR3 has 19 residues. Germline CDR1 reads SEHNR; CDR2 reads FQNEAQ (reference sequence). With 3 bases removed from V and 2 bases from J, the gap between germline ends came to 24 bases. CDR3 nucleotide sequence: TGTGCCAGCAGCTTTAGAGGCCACCGGGACTCGAGAACCACAGATACGCAGTATTTT. It translates to CASSFRGHRDSRTTDTQYF.

A word on this clone: This clone may be a read error of a much larger clone one base away. V usage is TRBV7-7 and J usage is TRBJ2-7; a weak D match, TRBD1 (5 bases). The CDR3 length is 13 residues. The germline V gene encodes CDR1 SSHAT and CDR2 FNYEAQ (reference sequence). With 0 bases removed from V and 3 bases from J, the gap between germline ends came to 6 bases. The CDR3 region is CASSLADSYEQYF. CDR3 nucleotide sequence: TGTGCCAGCAGCTTAGCCGACAGCTACGAGCAGTACTTC.